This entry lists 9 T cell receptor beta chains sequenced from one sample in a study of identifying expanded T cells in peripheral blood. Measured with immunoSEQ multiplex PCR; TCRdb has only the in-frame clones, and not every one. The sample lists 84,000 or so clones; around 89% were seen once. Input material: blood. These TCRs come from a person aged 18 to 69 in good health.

The CDR3 region is CASSLVQANEQFF. In DNA, the CDR3 is TGTGCCAGCAGCTTGGTCCAGGCCAATGAGCAGTTCTTC. The V call is TRBV5-6, the J call TRBJ2-1; D unresolved. Germline lookup yields CDR1 SGHDT and CDR2 YYEEEE. With 0 bases removed from V and 6 bases from J, the gap between germline ends came to 7 bases. This CDR3 has 13 residues.

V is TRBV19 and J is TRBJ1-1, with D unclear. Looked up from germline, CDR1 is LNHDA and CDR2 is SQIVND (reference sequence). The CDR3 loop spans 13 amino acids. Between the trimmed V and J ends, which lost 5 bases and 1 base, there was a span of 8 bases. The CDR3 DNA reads TGTGCCAGTAGTCCCCGCGCGAACACTGAAGCTTTCTTT. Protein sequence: CASSPRANTEAFF. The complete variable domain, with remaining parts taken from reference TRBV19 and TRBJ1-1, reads DGGITQSPKYLFRKEGQNVTLSCEQNLNHDAMYWYRQDPGQGLRLIYYSQIVNDFQKGDIAEGYSVSREKKESFPLTVTSAQKNPTAFYLCASSPRANTEAFFGQGTRLTVV.

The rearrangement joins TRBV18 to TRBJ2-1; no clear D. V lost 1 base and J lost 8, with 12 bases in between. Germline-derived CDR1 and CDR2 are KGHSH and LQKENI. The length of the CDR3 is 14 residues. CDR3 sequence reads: CASSPLGRKDEQFF. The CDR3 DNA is TGTGCCAGCTCACCACTAGGCAGAAAAGATGAGCAGTTCTTC.

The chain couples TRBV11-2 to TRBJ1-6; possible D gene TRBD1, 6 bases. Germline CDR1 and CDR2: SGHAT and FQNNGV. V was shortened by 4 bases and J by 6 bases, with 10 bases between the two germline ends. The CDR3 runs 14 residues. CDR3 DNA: TGTGCCAGCAGCTCCCAGGGGAGTAATTCACCCCTCCACTTT. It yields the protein CASSSQGSNSPLHF.

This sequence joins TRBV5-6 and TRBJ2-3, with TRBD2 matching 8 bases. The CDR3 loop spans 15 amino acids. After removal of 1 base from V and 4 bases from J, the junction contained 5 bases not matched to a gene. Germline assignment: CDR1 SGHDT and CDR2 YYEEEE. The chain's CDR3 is CASSLSSGSSDTQYF. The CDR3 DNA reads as TGTGCCAGCAGCTTGTCCAGCGGGAGCTCAGATACGCAGTATTTT.

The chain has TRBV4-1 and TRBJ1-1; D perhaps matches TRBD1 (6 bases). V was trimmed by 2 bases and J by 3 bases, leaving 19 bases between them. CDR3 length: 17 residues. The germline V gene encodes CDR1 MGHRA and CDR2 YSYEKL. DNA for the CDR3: TGCGCCAGCAGCCAATTGGGGGCGCGGGGGGTAGACACTGAAGCTTTCTTT. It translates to CASSQLGARGVDTEAFF.

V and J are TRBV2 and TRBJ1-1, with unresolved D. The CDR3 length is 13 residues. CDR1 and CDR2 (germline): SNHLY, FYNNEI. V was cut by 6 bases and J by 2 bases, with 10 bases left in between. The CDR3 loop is CASRAARNTEAFF. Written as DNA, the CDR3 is TGTGCCAGCAGAGCAGCCCGTAACACTGAAGCTTTCTTT. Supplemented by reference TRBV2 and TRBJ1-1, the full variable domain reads EPEVTQTPSHQVTQMGQEVILRCVPISNHLYFYWYRQILGQKVEFLVSFYNNEISEKSEIFDDQFSVERPDGSNFTLKIRSTKLEDSAMYFCASRAARNTEAFFGQGTRLTVV.

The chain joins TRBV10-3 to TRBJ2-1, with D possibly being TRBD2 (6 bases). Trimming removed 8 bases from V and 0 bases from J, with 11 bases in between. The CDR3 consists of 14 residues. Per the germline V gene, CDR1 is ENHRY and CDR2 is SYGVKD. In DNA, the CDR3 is TGTGCCATCCAAGTAGCGGCCTCCTACAATGAGCAGTTCTTC. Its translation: CAIQVAASYNEQFF.

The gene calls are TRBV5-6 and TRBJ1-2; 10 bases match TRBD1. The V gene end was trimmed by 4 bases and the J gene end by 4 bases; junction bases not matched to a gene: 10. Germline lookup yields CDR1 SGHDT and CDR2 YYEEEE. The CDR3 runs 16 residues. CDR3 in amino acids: CASSPRDRGRGYGYTF. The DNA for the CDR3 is TGTGCCAGCAGCCCCAGAGACAGGGGGCGCGGCTATGGCTACACCTTC.